Below, 11 T cell receptor beta chains from the same sample are listed, as sequenced in a study of blood T cell repertoires in COVID-19. Generated by immunoSEQ multiplex PCR, the TCRdb table keeps only in-frame clones and is missing some. The table lists tens of thousands of clones, roughly 68% of them singletons, with over 25% in the top ten. Material: peripheral blood. Receptors were obtained from a woman of 80 years or more with acute or convalescent COVID-19.

This clone appeared many times. The V and J genes are TRBV12-3 or TRBV12-4 and TRBJ1-2; 7 nucleotides agree with TRBD1. V lost 5 bases and J lost 8; bases outside the gene matches: 8. CDR3 size: 13 residues. The CDR3 DNA follows: TGTGCCAGCAGTCTTTCGACAGGGAGGGGCTACACCTTC. Translated, it gives CASSLSTGRGYTF.

This chain uses TRBV7-2 with TRBJ2-6, with D perhaps TRBD2 (5 bases). V was cut by 5 bases and J by 0 bases, with 20 bases left in between. Germline V gene sequence: CDR1 SGHTA, CDR2 FQGNSA. CDR3 length equals 19 residues. CDR3 region: CASSPLRGLTHSGANVLTF. The CDR3 DNA sequence: TGTGCCAGCAGCCCCCTCCGAGGACTCACTCACTCTGGGGCCAACGTCCTGACTTTC.

This clone was counted a few times. The gene calls are TRBV6-4 and TRBJ1-1; the D is unclear. CDR1 MRHNA and CDR2 SNTAGT come from the germline V gene. The CDR3 covers 13 residues. Trimming removed 8 bases from V and 3 bases from J, with 13 bases in between. Here the CDR3 DNA reads TGTGCCAGCTCTCGGGTGATCGACACTGAAGCTTTCTTT. Translating gives CASSRVIDTEAFF.

This chain links TRBV28 with TRBJ2-5; 9 nucleotides match TRBD1. This CDR3 has 15 amino acids. CDR1 and CDR2 (germline): MDHEN, SYDVKM. Trimming cost V 7 bases and J 4 bases; bases outside gene matches: 10. The CDR3 loop is CASNMPGQGGETQYF. CDR3 sequence (DNA): TGTGCCAGCAACATGCCGGGACAGGGCGGAGAGACCCAGTACTTC.

This chain connects TRBV19 to TRBJ2-2; 8 positions agree with TRBD2. V trimming: 9 bases; J trimming: 5 bases; junction bases outside the gene matches: 8. This CDR3 is 14 amino acids long. Germline V CDR1 and CDR2: LNHDA, SQIVND (reference sequence). The CDR3 DNA reads as TGTGCCAGCCTACAGCGGGAGTGGACCGGGGAGCTGTTTTTT. Encoded protein: CASLQREWTGELFF.

The chain uses TRBV19 and TRBJ2-7, with a weak D call TRBD2 (7 bases). From germline, CDR1 is LNHDA and CDR2 SQIVND (reference sequence). The CDR3 runs to 15 residues. Trimming took off 4 bases at V and 7 bases at J, with 20 bases between the two ends. CDR3 region: CASSTPGLSRGEQYF. The CDR3, as DNA: TGTGCCAGTAGTACTCCGGGACTAAGTAGGGGGGAGCAGTACTTC. The variable domain in full, with the rest retrieved from reference TRBV19 and TRBJ2-7, is DGGITQSPKYLFRKEGQNVTLSCEQNLNHDAMYWYRQDPGQGLRLIYYSQIVNDFQKGDIAEGYSVSREKKESFPLTVTSAQKNPTAFYLCASSTPGLSRGEQYFGPGTRLTVT.

The table lists this clone with a few counts. The V call is TRBV14, the J call TRBJ1-6; D uncertain. Germline loops: CDR1 SGHDN, CDR2 FVKESK. V was cut by 6 bases and J by 7 bases, with 10 bases left in between. There are 13 residues in the CDR3. CDR3 DNA sequence: TGTGCCAGCAGATGGGCAATAAATTCACCCCTCCACTTT. Translation gives CASRWAINSPLHF.

The CDR3 sequence is CASSLRRDSRIYEQYF. The DNA of the CDR3 is TGTGCCAGCAGCTTGCGCCGGGACAGCCGCATCTACGAGCAGTACTTC. This chain uses TRBV5-6 with TRBJ2-7; TRBD1 aligns across 7 bases. Germline loops: CDR1 SGHDT, CDR2 YYEEEE. The CDR3 consists of 16 residues. V shed 1 base, J shed 3 bases, and the junction held 10 bases outside the gene matches.

This clone was detected only once. The V gene is TRBV28, the J gene TRBJ1-1; no firm D call. CDR3 length: 12 residues. Trimming took off 1 base at V and 10 bases at J, with 10 bases between the two ends. The V gene's germline CDR1 is MDHEN and CDR2 SYDVKM. The CDR3 DNA is TGTGCCAGCAGTTTATCACGGGGTGTAGCTTTCTTT. The encoded protein is CASSLSRGVAFF.

V is TRBV5-1 and J is TRBJ2-3, with a tentative D call TRBD1 (5 bases). The length of the CDR3 is 14 residues. Trimming pared 2 bases from V and 0 bases from J, leaving 7 bases between. Germline V CDR1 and CDR2: SGHRS, YFSETQ. CDR3 loop: CASSLQASTDTQYF. For the CDR3, the DNA is TGCGCCAGCAGCTTACAGGCTAGCACAGATACGCAGTATTTT. The full variable domain, in which reference TRBV5-1 and TRBJ2-3 provide the parts outside the CDR3, is KAGVTQTPRYLIKTRGQQVTLSCSPISGHRSVSWYQQTPGQGLQFLFEYFSETQRNKGNFPGRFSGRQFSNSRSEMNVSTLELGDSALYLCASSLQASTDTQYFGPGTRLTVL.

This rearrangement joins TRBV6-6 to TRBJ1-2, with TRBD1 identical over 11 bases. The CDR3 totals 15 residues. Germline CDR1 is MNHNY and CDR2 is SVGAGI (reference sequence). V lost 2 bases, J lost 5 bases, and 4 bases stayed unmatched. CDR3 in amino acids: CASSYGTGGRYGYTF. The CDR3, as DNA: TGTGCCAGCAGTTACGGGACAGGGGGACGGTATGGCTACACCTTC.